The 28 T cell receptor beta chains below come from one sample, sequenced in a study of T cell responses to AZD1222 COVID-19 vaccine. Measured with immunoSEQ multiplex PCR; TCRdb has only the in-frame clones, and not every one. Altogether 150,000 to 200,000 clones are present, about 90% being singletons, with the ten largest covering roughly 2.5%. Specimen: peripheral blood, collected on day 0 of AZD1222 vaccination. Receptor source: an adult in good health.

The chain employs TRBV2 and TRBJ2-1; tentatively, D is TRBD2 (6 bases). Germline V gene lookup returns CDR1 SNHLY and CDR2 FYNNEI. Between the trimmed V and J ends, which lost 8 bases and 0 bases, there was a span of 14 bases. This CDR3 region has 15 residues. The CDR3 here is CASRGGESSYNEQFF. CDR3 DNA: TGTGCCAGCCGGGGCGGGGAGAGCTCCTACAATGAGCAGTTCTTC.

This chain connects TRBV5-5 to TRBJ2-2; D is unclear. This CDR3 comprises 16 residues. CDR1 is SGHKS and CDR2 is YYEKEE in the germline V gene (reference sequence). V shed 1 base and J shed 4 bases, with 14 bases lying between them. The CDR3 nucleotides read TGTGCCAGCAGCTTGTTGCCACCGGAGTTCACCGGGGAGCTGTTTTTT. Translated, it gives CASSLLPPEFTGELFF.

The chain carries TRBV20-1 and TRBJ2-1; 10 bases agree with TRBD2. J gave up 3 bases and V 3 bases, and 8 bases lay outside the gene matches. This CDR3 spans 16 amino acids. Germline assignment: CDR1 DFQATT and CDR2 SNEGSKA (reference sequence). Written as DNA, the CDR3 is TGCAGTGCTAGTCTACCTAGCGGGAGAGTCTACAATGAGCAGTTCTTC. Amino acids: CSASLPSGRVYNEQFF.

Here the CDR3 DNA reads TGTGCCAGCTCAAGACAGGGTATGAACTATGGCTACACCTTC. Translated: CASSRQGMNYGYTF. The chain is built from TRBV18 and TRBJ1-2, with TRBD1 identical over 7 bases. This CDR3 is 14 amino acids long. Germline values: CDR1 KGHSH, CDR2 LQKENI. Trimming at V came to 5 bases and at J to 2 bases, leaving 5 bases not matched to a gene.

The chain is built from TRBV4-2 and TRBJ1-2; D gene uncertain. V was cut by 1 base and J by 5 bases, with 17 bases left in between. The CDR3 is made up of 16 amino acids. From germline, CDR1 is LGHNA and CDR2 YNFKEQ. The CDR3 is CASSQAKVGLSYGYTF. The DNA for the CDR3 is TGTGCCAGCAGCCAAGCTAAAGTTGGCTTATCATATGGCTACACCTTC.

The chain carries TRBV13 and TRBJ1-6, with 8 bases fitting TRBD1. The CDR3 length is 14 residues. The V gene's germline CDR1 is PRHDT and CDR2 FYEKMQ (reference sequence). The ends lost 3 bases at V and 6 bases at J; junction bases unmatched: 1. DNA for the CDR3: TGTGCCAGCAGCTTCGGACAGGGTAATTCACCCCTCCACTTT. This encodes CASSFGQGNSPLHF.

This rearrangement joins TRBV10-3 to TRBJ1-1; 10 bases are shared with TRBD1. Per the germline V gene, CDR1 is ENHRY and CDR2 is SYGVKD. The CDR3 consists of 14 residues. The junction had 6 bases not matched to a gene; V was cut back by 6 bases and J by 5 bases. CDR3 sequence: CAIRSDRGRTEAFF. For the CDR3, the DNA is TGTGCCATCAGATCGGACAGGGGGAGAACTGAAGCTTTCTTT.

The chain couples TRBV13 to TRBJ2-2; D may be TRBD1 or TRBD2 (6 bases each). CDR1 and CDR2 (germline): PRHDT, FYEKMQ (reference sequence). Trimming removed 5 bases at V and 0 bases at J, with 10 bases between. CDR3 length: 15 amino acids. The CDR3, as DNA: TGTGCCAGCAGCGTCCGGGGGCCGAACACCGGGGAGCTGTTTTTT. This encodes CASSVRGPNTGELFF.

Here the CDR3 DNA reads TGTGCCAGCAGCCAAGATCCGCTAATCCAAGAGACCCAGTACTTC. It encodes CASSQDPLIQETQYF. The rearrangement links TRBV14 to TRBJ2-5, with D unresolved. The CDR3 covers 15 residues. The germline V and J ends were trimmed by 0 bases and 1 base, with 9 bases remaining between them. CDR1 SGHDN and CDR2 FVKESK come from the germline V gene. Looking up the rest from reference TRBV14 and TRBJ2-5 gives the full variable domain: EAGVTQFPSHSVIEKGQTVTLRCDPISGHDNLYWYRRVMGKEIKFLLHFVKESKQDESGMPNNRFLAERTGGTYSTLKVQPAELEDSGVYFCASSQDPLIQETQYFGPGTRLLVL.

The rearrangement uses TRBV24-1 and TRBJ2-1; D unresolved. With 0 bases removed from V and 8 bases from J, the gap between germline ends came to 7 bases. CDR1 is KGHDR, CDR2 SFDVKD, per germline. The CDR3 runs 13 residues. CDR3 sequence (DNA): TGTGCCACCAGTGATTTGACAACCCATGAGCAGTTCTTC. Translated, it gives CATSDLTTHEQFF.

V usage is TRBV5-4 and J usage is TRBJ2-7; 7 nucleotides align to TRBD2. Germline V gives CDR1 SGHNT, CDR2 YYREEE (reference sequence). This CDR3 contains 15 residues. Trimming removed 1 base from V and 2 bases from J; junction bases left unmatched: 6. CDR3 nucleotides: TGTGCCAGCAGCTTGCGTGCGGGAGCCCCCTACGAGCAGTACTTC. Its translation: CASSLRAGAPYEQYF. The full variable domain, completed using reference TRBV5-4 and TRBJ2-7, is ETGVTQSPTHLIKTRGQQVTLRCSSQSGHNTVSWYQQALGQGPQFIFQYYREEENGRGNFPPRFSGLQFPNYSSELNVNALELDDSALYLCASSLRAGAPYEQYFGPGTRLTVT.

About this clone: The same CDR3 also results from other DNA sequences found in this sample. The CDR3 DNA reads as TGTGCCAGCTCACCACAGGGATCCTACGAGCAGTACTTC. The encoded protein is CASSPQGSYEQYF. The chain joins TRBV18 to TRBJ2-7; no firm D call. V dropped 1 base and J dropped 1 base, with 5 bases sitting between them. The CDR3 has 13 amino acids. The V gene's germline CDR1 is KGHSH and CDR2 LQKENI.

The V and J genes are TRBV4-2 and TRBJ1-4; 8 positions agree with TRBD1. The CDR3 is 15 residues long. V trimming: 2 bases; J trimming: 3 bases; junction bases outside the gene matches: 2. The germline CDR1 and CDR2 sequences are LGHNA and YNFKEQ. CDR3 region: CASSQQGAANEKLFF. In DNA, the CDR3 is TGTGCCAGCAGCCAACAGGGGGCTGCTAATGAAAAACTGTTTTTT.

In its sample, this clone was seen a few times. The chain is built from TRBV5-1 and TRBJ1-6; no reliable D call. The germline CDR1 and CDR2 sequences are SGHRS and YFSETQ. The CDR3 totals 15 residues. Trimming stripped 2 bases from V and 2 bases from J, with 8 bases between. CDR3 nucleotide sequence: TGCGCCAGCAGCTTCGACTCTCCCTATAATTCACCCCTCCACTTT. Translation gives CASSFDSPYNSPLHF.

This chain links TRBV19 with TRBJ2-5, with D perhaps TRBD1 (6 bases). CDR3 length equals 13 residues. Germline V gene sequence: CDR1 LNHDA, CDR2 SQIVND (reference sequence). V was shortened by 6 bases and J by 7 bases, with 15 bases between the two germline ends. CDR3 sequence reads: CASSNTGFGTQYF. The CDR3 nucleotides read TGTGCCAGTAGCAATACAGGGTTTGGGACCCAGTACTTC.

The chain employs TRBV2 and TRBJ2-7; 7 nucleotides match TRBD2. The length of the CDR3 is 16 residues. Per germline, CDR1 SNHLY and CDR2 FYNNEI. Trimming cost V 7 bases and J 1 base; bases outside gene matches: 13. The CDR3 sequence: CASTELAETQSYEQYF. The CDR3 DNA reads TGTGCCAGCACGGAGCTAGCGGAAACTCAATCCTACGAGCAGTACTTC.

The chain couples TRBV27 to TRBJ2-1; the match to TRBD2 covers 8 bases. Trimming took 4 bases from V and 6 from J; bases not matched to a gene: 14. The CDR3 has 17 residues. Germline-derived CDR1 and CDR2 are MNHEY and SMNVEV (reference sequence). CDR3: CASSSAIGGARGNEQFF. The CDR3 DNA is TGTGCCAGCAGTTCGGCTATCGGGGGGGCCAGGGGCAATGAGCAGTTCTTC.

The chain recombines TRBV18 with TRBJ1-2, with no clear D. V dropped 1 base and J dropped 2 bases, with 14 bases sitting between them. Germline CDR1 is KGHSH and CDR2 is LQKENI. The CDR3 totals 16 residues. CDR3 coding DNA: TGTGCCAGCTCACCACAAGGAGGACCCCTCAACTATGGCTACACCTTC. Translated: CASSPQGGPLNYGYTF.

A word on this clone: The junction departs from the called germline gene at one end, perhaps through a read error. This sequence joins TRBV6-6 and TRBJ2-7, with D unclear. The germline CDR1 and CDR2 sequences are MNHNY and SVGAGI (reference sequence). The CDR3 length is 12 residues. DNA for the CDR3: TGTGCCAGCAGCTACTGGATCTACGAGCAGTACTTC. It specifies CASSYWIYEQYF.

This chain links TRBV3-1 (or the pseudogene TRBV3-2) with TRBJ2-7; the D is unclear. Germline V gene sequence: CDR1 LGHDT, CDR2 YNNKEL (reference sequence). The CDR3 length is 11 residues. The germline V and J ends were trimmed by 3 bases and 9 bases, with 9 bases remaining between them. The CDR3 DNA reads TGTGCCAGCAGCCATATTGGTTGGCAGTACTTC. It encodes CASSHIGWQYF.

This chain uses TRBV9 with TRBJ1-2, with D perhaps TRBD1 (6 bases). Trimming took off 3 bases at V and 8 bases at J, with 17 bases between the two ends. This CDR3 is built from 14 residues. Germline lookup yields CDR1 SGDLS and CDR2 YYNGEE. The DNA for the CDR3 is TGTGCCAGCAGCGGCGGGATTTACAGGGACGGCTACACCTTC. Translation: CASSGGIYRDGYTF.

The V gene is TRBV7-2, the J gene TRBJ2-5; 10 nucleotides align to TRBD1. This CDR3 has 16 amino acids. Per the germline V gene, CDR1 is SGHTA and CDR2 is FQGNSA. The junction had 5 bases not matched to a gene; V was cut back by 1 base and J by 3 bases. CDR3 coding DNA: TGTGCCAGCAGCTTAGGAAGACAGGGGGCCAAAGAGACCCAGTACTTC. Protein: CASSLGRQGAKETQYF.

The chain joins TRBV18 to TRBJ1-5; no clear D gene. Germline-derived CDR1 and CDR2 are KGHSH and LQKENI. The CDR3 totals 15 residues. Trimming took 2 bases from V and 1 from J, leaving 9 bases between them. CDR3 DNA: TGTGCCAGCTCACCAGGCAGAGAGAGCAATCAGCCCCAGCATTTT. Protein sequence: CASSPGRESNQPQHF. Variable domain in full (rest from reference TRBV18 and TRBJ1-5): NAGVMQNPRHLVRRRGQEARLRCSPMKGHSHVYWYRQLPEEGLKFMVYLQKENIIDESGMPKERFSAEFPKEGPSILRIQQVVRGDSAAYFCASSPGRESNQPQHFGDGTRLSIL.

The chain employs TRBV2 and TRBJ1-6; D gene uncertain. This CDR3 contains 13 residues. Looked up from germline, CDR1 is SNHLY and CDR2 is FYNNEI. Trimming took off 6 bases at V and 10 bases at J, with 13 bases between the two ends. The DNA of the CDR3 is TGTGCCAGCAGCGGAACCCTTGCATCACCCCTCCACTTT. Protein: CASSGTLASPLHF.

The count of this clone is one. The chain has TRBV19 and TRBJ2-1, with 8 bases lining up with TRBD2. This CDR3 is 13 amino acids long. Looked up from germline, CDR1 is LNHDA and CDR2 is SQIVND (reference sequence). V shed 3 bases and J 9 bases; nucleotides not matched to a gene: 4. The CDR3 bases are TGTGCCAGTAGTATCCTAGGACTAGCTGAGCAGTTCTTC. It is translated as CASSILGLAEQFF. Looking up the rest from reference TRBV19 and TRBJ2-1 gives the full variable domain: DGGITQSPKYLFRKEGQNVTLSCEQNLNHDAMYWYRQDPGQGLRLIYYSQIVNDFQKGDIAEGYSVSREKKESFPLTVTSAQKNPTAFYLCASSILGLAEQFFGPGTRLTVL.

In nucleotides, the CDR3 is TGTGCCAGCAGCGGCCTTTCCGGGACTGCTTTCTTT. Its translation is CASSGLSGTAFF. V usage is TRBV12-3 or TRBV12-4 and J usage is TRBJ1-1, with a tentative D call TRBD1 (5 bases). Trimming pared 6 bases from V and 11 bases from J, leaving 16 bases between. CDR3 length: 12 amino acids.

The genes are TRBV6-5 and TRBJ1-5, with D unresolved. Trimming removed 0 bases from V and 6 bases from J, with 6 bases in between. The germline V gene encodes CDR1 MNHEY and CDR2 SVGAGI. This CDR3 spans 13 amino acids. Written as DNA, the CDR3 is TGTGCCAGCAGTTACTCTGGAGTTCAGCCCCAGCATTTT. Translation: CASSYSGVQPQHF.

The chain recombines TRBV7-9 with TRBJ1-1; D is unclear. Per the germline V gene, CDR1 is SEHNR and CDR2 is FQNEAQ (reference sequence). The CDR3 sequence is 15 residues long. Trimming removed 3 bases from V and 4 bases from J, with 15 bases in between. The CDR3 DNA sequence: TGTGCCAGCAGCTTCTTAGTGGGAAAACGCACTGAAGCTTTCTTT. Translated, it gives CASSFLVGKRTEAFF.